The 29 T cell receptor beta chains below come from one sample, sequenced in a study of identical twins. TCRdb ran MiXCR on the 5' RACE reads and lists one entry per CDR3 protein. The sample has about 530,000 distinct CDR3 sequences, approximately 20% seen once; the top ten hold approximately 0.48%. The same specimen was also included in a second study, on yellow fever vaccine responses in identical twins.

The sample taken for sequencing was CD4+ T cells sorted from blood. The receptors shown here come from a young woman in good health.

This clonotype was seen only a few times. V and J are TRBV7-9 and TRBJ2-7; maybe TRBD2 (5 bases). This CDR3 region has 13 residues. The V gene lost 2 bases and the J gene lost 3 bases, with 8 bases spanning the gap. From germline, CDR1 is SEHNR and CDR2 FQNEAQ (reference sequence). CDR3 sequence (DNA): TGTGCCAGCAGCTTAACAGACTACTACGAGCAGTACTTC. Residues: CASSLTDYYEQYF.

V gene TRBV20-1 combines with J gene TRBJ2-5, with D perhaps TRBD2 (7 bases). The CDR3 is 18 amino acids. Germline V CDR1 and CDR2: DFQATT, SNEGSKA (reference sequence). Between the trimmed V and J ends, which lost 3 bases and 0 bases, there was a span of 23 bases. The CDR3 loop reads CSARSGAGAPPYQETQYF. CDR3 in DNA: TGCAGTGCTAGGAGTGGTGCGGGGGCCCCTCCGTACCAAGAGACCCAGTACTTC.

The V gene is TRBV12-3 or TRBV12-4, the J gene TRBJ2-7; 9 nucleotides match TRBD2. V gave up 5 bases and J gave up 4 bases; unmatched junction bases: 12. The CDR3 spans 16 residues. The CDR3 spells CASSPPGGRAGYEQYF. In DNA form, the CDR3 reads TGTGCCAGCAGTCCTCCAGGCGGGAGGGCCGGGTACGAGCAGTACTTC.

The chain uses TRBV28 and TRBJ1-1; D is undetermined. The CDR3 contains 11 residues. CDR1 MDHEN and CDR2 SYDVKM come from the germline V gene. CDR3 in amino acids: CLVSRGTEAFF. CDR3 nucleotide sequence: TGTTTAGTTTCGAGAGGCACTGAAGCTTTCTTT. The full variable domain, rest sourced from reference TRBV28 and TRBJ1-1, is DVKVTQSSRYLVKRTGEKVFLECVQDMDHENMFWYRQDPGLGLRLIYFSYDVKMKEKGDIPEGYSVSREKKERFSLILESASTNQTSMYLCLVSRGTEAFFGQGTRLTVV.

This clonotype was detected ten times or more. The chain has TRBV28 and TRBJ2-5; 8 bases map to TRBD1. The CDR3 covers 14 residues. Trimming cost V 3 bases and J 2 bases; bases outside gene matches: 2. In germline, CDR1 is MDHEN, CDR2 SYDVKM. This CDR3 is CASSFRGRQETQYF. DNA for the CDR3: TGTGCCAGCAGTTTCAGGGGGCGACAAGAGACCCAGTACTTC.

The gene calls are TRBV20-1 and TRBJ2-4, with D possibly matching TRBD2 (5 bases). V lost 0 bases and J 1 base, leaving 13 bases between the germline ends. In germline, CDR1 is DFQATT, CDR2 SNEGSKA (reference sequence). This CDR3 is built from 16 residues. The CDR3 sequence: CSARDQPRGAKNIQYF. For the CDR3, the DNA is TGCAGTGCTAGAGACCAACCCCGAGGGGCCAAAAACATTCAGTACTTC.

The V gene is TRBV2, the J gene TRBJ2-3, with D hard to call. Trimming took off 0 bases at V and 11 bases at J, with 15 bases between the two ends. Germline values: CDR1 SNHLY, CDR2 FYNNEI. The CDR3 loop spans 14 amino acids. The CDR3 nucleotides are TGTGCCAGCAGTGAAGCTTTCGGATCGTTTCGGCAGTATTTT. Translation: CASSEAFGSFRQYF.

This chain connects TRBV29-1 to TRBJ2-1, with 9 positions matching TRBD2. The ends lost 8 bases at V and 6 bases at J; junction bases unmatched: 14. The CDR3 spans 15 residues. Germline V gene data show CDR1 as SQVTM and CDR2 as ANQGSEA. The CDR3 reads CSFQPVSGRPNEQFF. CDR3 in DNA: TGCAGCTTCCAACCCGTTAGCGGGAGACCCAATGAGCAGTTCTTC.

The V and J genes are TRBV9 and TRBJ2-3; 15 bases map to TRBD2. Unmatched junction bases numbered 12, after V lost 4 bases and J lost 6 bases. CDR1 and CDR2 (germline): SGDLS, YYNGEE. The CDR3 has 18 residues. CDR3 sequence: CASSPPRGLAGGADTQYF. CDR3 nucleotides: TGTGCCAGCAGCCCACCTCGGGGACTAGCGGGAGGAGCCGATACGCAGTATTTT.

This chain joins TRBV5-8 and TRBJ2-3; D is uncertain. The CDR3 consists of 13 residues. CDR1 is SGHTS and CDR2 is YDEGEE in the germline V gene. The ends were cut back, 0 bases at V and 4 bases at J, with 6 bases in the middle. CDR3 residues: CASSLAGSDTQYF. As DNA, the CDR3 is TGTGCCAGCAGCTTGGCCGGGTCAGATACGCAGTATTTT. The variable domain in full, completed from reference TRBV5-8 and TRBJ2-3, reads EAGVTQSPTHLIKTRGQQATLRCSPISGHTSVYWYQQALGLGLQFLLWYDEGEERNRGNFPPRFSGRQFPNYSSELNVNALELEDSALYLCASSLAGSDTQYFGPGTRLTVL.

The sample holds many counts of this clonotype. This rearrangement joins TRBV5-1 to TRBJ1-2, with a tentative D call TRBD1 (5 bases). Germline CDR1 and CDR2: SGHRS and YFSETQ. Trimming removed 4 bases at V and 4 bases at J, with 14 bases between. CDR3 length: 14 amino acids. CDR3 nucleotides: TGCGCCAGCAGCCCGGGGCGACCCCCCTATGGCTACACCTTC. Protein product: CASSPGRPPYGYTF.

In its sample, this clonotype was seen a few times. The chain uses TRBV11-2 and TRBJ2-1; 8 nucleotides agree with TRBD2. The CDR3 has 16 amino acids. Germline trimming cut 5 bases from V and 2 bases from J; bases unmatched to any gene: 8. From germline, CDR1 is SGHAT and CDR2 FQNNGV. The CDR3 reads CASSLLRGRTYNEQFF. In nucleotides, the CDR3 is TGTGCCAGCAGCCTACTCCGCGGGAGGACCTACAATGAGCAGTTCTTC.

A few counts support this clonotype. V gene TRBV3-1 combines with J gene TRBJ1-1, with 7 bases lining up with TRBD1. The CDR3 contains 12 residues. The germline V gene encodes CDR1 LGHDT and CDR2 YNNKEL (reference sequence). V lost 5 bases to trimming and J lost 11 bases; unmatched junction nucleotides: 8. This CDR3 is CASSGSGGHAFF. In nucleotides, the CDR3 is TGTGCCAGCAGCGGCTCAGGGGGGCATGCTTTCTTT.

This clonotype was detected only a few times. The chain has TRBV25-1 and TRBJ2-5; 8 positions match TRBD1. The CDR3 spans 14 residues. Germline CDR1 and CDR2: MGHDK and SYGVNS. The ends lost 4 bases at V and 7 bases at J; junction bases unmatched: 8. The DNA for the CDR3 is TGTGCCAGCAGTGTTTCAGGGGGCATCGGGACCCAGTACTTC. Encoded protein: CASSVSGGIGTQYF.

The chain employs TRBV4-1 and TRBJ2-1; 11 bases are shared with TRBD2. The CDR3 has 16 residues. V lost 3 bases, J lost 5 bases, and 6 bases stayed unmatched. CDR1 is MGHRA and CDR2 is YSYEKL in the germline V gene. In DNA form, the CDR3 reads TGCGCCAGCAGCCATCCGGGGACTAGCGGAAACAATGAGCAGTTCTTC. This encodes CASSHPGTSGNNEQFF.

This clonotype was found a few times. The chain joins TRBV18 to TRBJ2-2; 12 nucleotides line up with TRBD2. The trim removed 3 bases at V and 0 bases at J, leaving 2 bases unmatched. Germline V gives CDR1 KGHSH, CDR2 LQKENI. This CDR3 has 17 residues. The CDR3 spells CASSPASGRANTGELFF. The CDR3 DNA sequence: TGTGCCAGCTCACCGGCTAGCGGGAGGGCGAACACCGGGGAGCTGTTTTTT. The whole variable domain, remainder taken from reference TRBV18 and TRBJ2-2, is NAGVMQNPRHLVRRRGQEARLRCSPMKGHSHVYWYRQLPEEGLKFMVYLQKENIIDESGMPKERFSAEFPKEGPSILRIQQVVRGDSAAYFCASSPASGRANTGELFFGEGSRLTVL.

This clonotype was seen repeatedly, ten times or more. The chain uses TRBV27 and TRBJ2-1; D remains unclear. The CDR3 loop spans 16 amino acids. CDR1 is MNHEY and CDR2 is SMNVEV in the germline V gene (reference sequence). V lost 5 bases, J lost 0 bases, and 14 bases lay in between. CDR3 loop: CASSRTGVSSYNEQFF. The CDR3 DNA reads TGTGCCAGCAGTCGCACTGGGGTCAGCTCCTACAATGAGCAGTTCTTC.

The sample holds a few counts of this clonotype. The chain is built from TRBV10-3 and TRBJ2-7; TRBD2 aligns across 8 bases. CDR1 and CDR2 (germline): ENHRY, SYGVKD. V trimming: 2 bases; J trimming: 1 base; junction bases outside the gene matches: 13. This CDR3 has 18 residues. This CDR3 is CAISEVTSGKQGSYEQYF. CDR3 sequence (DNA): TGTGCCATCAGTGAGGTAACTAGCGGAAAGCAAGGATCCTACGAGCAGTACTTC.

This chain uses TRBV6-5 with TRBJ1-1; unclear D gene. Trimming stripped 0 bases from V and 1 base from J, with 9 bases between. The CDR3 is 15 amino acids. The germline CDR1 and CDR2 sequences are MNHEY and SVGAGI. DNA of the CDR3: TGTGCCAGCAGTTACTCGCGTGTGGGGAACACTGAAGCTTTCTTT. This encodes CASSYSRVGNTEAFF.

This clonotype turned up a few times. The chain joins TRBV27 to TRBJ2-2; D tentatively fits TRBD1 or TRBD2 (6 bases each). CDR3 length: 17 residues. Germline V lookup: CDR1 MNHEY, CDR2 SMNVEV (reference sequence). V lost 4 bases, J lost 0 bases, and 15 bases lay in between. CDR3 sequence (DNA): TGTGCCAGCAGTTGGTTCAACGGGGGCACGAACACCGGGGAGCTGTTTTTT. This translates into CASSWFNGGTNTGELFF.

The gene calls are TRBV12-3 or TRBV12-4 and TRBJ2-5; the D gene is possibly TRBD2 (5 bases). Trimming removed 1 base at V and 5 bases at J, with 11 bases between. The CDR3 is 14 amino acids. CDR3 in DNA: TGTGCCAGCAGTTTAGGAGGGCCGAGTGAGACCCAGTACTTC. Translating it yields CASSLGGPSETQYF.

This clonotype came up a few times. CDR3 coding DNA: TGCAGTGCTAGAGGTTGGAGCGGAGTGGGAGATACGCAGTATTTT. Protein: CSARGWSGVGDTQYF. This chain uses TRBV20-1 with TRBJ2-3, with D perhaps matching TRBD2 (5 bases). The germline CDR1 and CDR2 sequences are DFQATT and SNEGSKA (reference sequence). The CDR3 covers 15 residues. V dropped 1 base and J dropped 5 bases, with 16 bases sitting between them.

This clonotype has only one observation. The V and J genes are TRBV20-1 and TRBJ2-7, with 8 bases lining up with TRBD1. Losses at the gene ends were 6 bases for V and 5 bases for J; bases not matched to a gene: 12. Germline V gives CDR1 DFQATT, CDR2 SNEGSKA (reference sequence). The CDR3 covers 14 residues. The CDR3: CSALTQGAWNEQYF. The DNA of the CDR3 is TGCAGTGCCCTAACCCAGGGGGCTTGGAACGAGCAGTACTTC.

This clonotype was seen many times. This chain joins TRBV12-3 or TRBV12-4 and TRBJ2-3; TRBD2 matches 7 bases. The ends lost 2 bases at V and 2 bases at J; junction bases unmatched: 1. The CDR3 covers 14 residues. CDR3 amino acids: CASSLLAATDTQYF. In DNA, the CDR3 is TGTGCCAGCAGTTTACTAGCGGCCACAGATACGCAGTATTTT.

This clonotype was seen more than once but under ten times. This chain connects TRBV12-3 or TRBV12-4 to TRBJ2-1; no clear D. This CDR3 is 12 amino acids long. V was trimmed by 5 bases and J by 10 bases, leaving 12 bases between them. CDR3 coding DNA: TGTGCCAGCAGTCTTTTAGTGGGGGAGCAGTTCTTC. Translation gives CASSLLVGEQFF.

The J gene is TRBJ2-3, the V gene TRBV11-1; D might be TRBD1 or TRBD2, each matching 5 bases. CDR1 SGHAT and CDR2 FQDESV come from the germline V gene (reference sequence). The CDR3 is 18 amino acids. Trimming pared 5 bases from V and 3 bases from J, leaving 24 bases between. The CDR3: CASSPSLRTGRKTDTQYF. CDR3 nucleotides: TGTGCCAGCAGCCCTTCTCTCCGGACGGGACGGAAGACAGATACGCAGTATTTT. The full variable domain, completed using reference TRBV11-1 and TRBJ2-3, is EAEVAQSPRYKITEKSQAVAFWCDPISGHATLYWYRQILGQGPELLVQFQDESVVDDSQLPKDRFSAERLKGVDSTLKIQPAELGDSAMYLCASSPSLRTGRKTDTQYFGPGTRLTVL.

The J gene is TRBJ2-1, the V gene TRBV2, with 8 bases that match TRBD1. Germline V gene data show CDR1 as SNHLY and CDR2 as FYNNEI. J lost 0 bases, V lost 6 bases, and 7 bases had no gene match. CDR3 length: 16 residues. CDR3 sequence reads: CASSQRTGFSYNEQFF. CDR3 DNA: TGTGCCAGCAGCCAAAGGACAGGGTTCTCCTACAATGAGCAGTTCTTC.

This clonotype occurred many times. This chain joins TRBV10-3 and TRBJ2-1; no clear D. V dropped 1 base and J dropped 9 bases, with 10 bases sitting between them. This CDR3 has 13 amino acids. CDR1 and CDR2 from the germline V gene are ENHRY and SYGVKD. In nucleotides, the CDR3 is TGTGCCATCAGTGAGTTGAACGGGCCTGAGCAGTTCTTC. Translated: CAISELNGPEQFF.

DNA of the CDR3: TGTGCCAGCAGCTCCGGCCAGCCAGTGAACACTGAAGCTTTCTTT. It codes for CASSSGQPVNTEAFF. The rearrangement uses TRBV7-8 and TRBJ1-1; no firm D call. The ends were cut back, 4 bases at V and 0 bases at J, with 12 bases in the middle. From germline, CDR1 is SGHVS and CDR2 FQNEAQ. This CDR3 comprises 15 residues.